The 3 T cell receptor beta chains listed next were all sequenced from one sample in a study of relationships among human T cell subsets. The T cell receptor alpha and beta CDR3 regions were amplified from mRNA by semiquantitative ARM-PCR. ARM-PCR used tagged nested gene-specific primers, then communal superprimers for exponential amplification. TCRdb redid the calling of the multiplex PCR reads with MiXCR, one entry per CDR3 protein. The repertoire holds about 9,000 distinct CDR3 sequences, roughly 55% seen once, with around 5.3% in the top ten. From the CD45RA-negative fraction, anti-CD45RO beads picked out CD45RA-RO+ memory T cells. Sequencing was carried out using memory T cells sorted from blood. The origin of the receptors is a man in his forties in good health.

This clonotype was observed a few times. V usage is TRBV6-5 and J usage is TRBJ2-7, with a possible D match to TRBD2 (6 bases). The CDR3 runs to 12 residues. From germline, CDR1 is MNHEY and CDR2 SVGAGI. V shed 8 bases and J shed 0 bases, with 8 bases lying between them. CDR3 nucleotide sequence: TGTGCCAGCGGGGACTCCTCCTACGAGCAGTACTTC. This codes for CASGDSSYEQYF.

Regarding this clonotype: The CDR3 does not close with the conserved phenylalanine or tryptophan, likely indicating a read error. The limits of the CDR3 on the DNA are not certain, so only TCRdb's listed CDR3 is given. The chain joins TRBV20-1 to TRBJ2-7. From germline, CDR1 is DFQATT and CDR2 SNEGSKA (reference sequence). The CDR3 is 15 amino acids long, termini counted. CDR3 amino acids: CSAPRTRCLLRAVTS.

This clonotype was seen more than once but under ten times. The genes are TRBV27 and TRBJ2-7, with 9 bases matching TRBD1. The germline V gene has CDR1 MNHEY and CDR2 SMNVEV (reference sequence). The J segment lost 4 bases and the V segment lost 2 bases, leaving 3 bases of the junction unmatched. CDR3 length: 14 residues. CDR3 loop: CASSLGQGSYEQYF. The CDR3 DNA reads TGTGCCAGCAGTTTAGGACAGGGGTCGTACGAGCAGTACTTC.